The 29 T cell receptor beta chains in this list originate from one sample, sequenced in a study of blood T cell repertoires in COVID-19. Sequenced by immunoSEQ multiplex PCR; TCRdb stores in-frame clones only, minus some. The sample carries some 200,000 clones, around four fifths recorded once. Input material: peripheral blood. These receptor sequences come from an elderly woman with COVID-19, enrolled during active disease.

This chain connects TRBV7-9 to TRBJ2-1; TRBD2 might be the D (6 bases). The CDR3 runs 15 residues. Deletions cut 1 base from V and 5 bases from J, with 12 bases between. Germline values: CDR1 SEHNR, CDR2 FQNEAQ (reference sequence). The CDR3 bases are TGTGCCAGCAGCTTAGAAGGGACTCTGAACAATGAGCAGTTCTTC. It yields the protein CASSLEGTLNNEQFF.

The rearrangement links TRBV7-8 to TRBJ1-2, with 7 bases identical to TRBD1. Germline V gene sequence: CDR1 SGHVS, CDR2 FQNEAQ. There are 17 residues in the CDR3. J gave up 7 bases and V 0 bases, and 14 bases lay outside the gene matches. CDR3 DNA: TGTGCCAGCAGCTTAGCGCGAAAGGGGGCCGGGTTGGGTGGCTACACCTTC. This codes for CASSLARKGAGLGGYTF.

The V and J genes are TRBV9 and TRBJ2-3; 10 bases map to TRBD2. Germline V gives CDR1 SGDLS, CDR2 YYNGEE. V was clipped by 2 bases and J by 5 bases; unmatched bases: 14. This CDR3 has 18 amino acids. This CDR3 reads CASSVSGSLAGFVDTQYF. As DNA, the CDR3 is TGTGCCAGCAGCGTTTCGGGGTCACTAGCGGGGTTCGTAGATACGCAGTATTTT.

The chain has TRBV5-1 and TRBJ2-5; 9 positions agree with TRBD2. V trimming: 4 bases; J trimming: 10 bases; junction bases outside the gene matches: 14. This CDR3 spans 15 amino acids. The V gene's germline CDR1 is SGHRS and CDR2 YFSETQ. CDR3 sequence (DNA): TGCGCCAGCAGCAGTAGCGGGGGCCCGAAGGGGGGCCAGTACTTC. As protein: CASSSSGGPKGGQYF.

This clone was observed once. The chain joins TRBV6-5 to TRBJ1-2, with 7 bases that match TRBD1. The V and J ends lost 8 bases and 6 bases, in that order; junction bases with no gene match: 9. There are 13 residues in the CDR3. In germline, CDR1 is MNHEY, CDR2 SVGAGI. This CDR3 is CASRETGRNGYTF. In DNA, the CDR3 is TGTGCCAGCCGAGAGACAGGGCGGAATGGCTACACCTTC.

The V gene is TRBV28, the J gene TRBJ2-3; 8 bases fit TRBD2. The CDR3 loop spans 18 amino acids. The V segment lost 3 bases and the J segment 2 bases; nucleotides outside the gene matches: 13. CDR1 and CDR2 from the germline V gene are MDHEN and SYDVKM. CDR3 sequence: CASSLMAGGVSPTDTQYF. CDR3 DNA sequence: TGTGCCAGCAGTTTGATGGCGGGGGGCGTTTCCCCCACAGATACGCAGTATTTT.

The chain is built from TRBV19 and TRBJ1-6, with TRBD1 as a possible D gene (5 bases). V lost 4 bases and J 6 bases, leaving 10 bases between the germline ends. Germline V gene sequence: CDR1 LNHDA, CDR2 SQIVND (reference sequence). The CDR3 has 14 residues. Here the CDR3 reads CASSSGTPNSPLHF. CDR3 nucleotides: TGTGCCAGTAGTAGCGGGACGCCTAATTCACCCCTCCACTTT. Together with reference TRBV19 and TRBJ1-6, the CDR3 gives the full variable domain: DGGITQSPKYLFRKEGQNVTLSCEQNLNHDAMYWYRQDPGQGLRLIYYSQIVNDFQKGDIAEGYSVSREKKESFPLTVTSAQKNPTAFYLCASSSGTPNSPLHFGNGTRLTVT.

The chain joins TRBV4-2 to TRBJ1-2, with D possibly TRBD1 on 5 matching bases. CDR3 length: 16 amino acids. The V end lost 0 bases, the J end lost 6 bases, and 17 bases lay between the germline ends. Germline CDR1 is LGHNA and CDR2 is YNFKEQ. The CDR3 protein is CASSQDWAGEGDGYTF. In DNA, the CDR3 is TGTGCCAGCAGCCAAGATTGGGCGGGGGAGGGTGATGGCTACACCTTC.

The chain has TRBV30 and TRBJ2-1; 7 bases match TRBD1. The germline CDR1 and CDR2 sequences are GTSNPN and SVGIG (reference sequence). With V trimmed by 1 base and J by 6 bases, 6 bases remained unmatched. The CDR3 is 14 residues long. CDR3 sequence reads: CAWSAGQAVNEQFF. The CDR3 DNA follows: TGTGCCTGGAGTGCCGGACAGGCTGTCAATGAGCAGTTCTTC.

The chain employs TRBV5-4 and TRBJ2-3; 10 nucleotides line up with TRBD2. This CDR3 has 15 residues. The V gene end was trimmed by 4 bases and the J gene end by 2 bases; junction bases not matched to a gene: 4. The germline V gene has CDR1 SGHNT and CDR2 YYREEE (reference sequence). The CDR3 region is CASSLTSGSTDTQYF. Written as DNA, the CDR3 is TGTGCCAGCAGCCTGACTAGCGGGTCCACAGATACGCAGTATTTT. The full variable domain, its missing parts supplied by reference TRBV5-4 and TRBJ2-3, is ETGVTQSPTHLIKTRGQQVTLRCSSQSGHNTVSWYQQALGQGPQFIFQYYREEENGRGNFPPRFSGLQFPNYSSELNVNALELDDSALYLCASSLTSGSTDTQYFGPGTRLTVL.

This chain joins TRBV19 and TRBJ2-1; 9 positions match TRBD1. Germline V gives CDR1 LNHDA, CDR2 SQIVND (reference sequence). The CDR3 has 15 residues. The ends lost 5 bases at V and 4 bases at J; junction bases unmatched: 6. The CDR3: CASSASGQGYNEQFF. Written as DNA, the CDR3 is TGTGCCAGTAGTGCCTCGGGACAGGGATACAATGAGCAGTTCTTC.

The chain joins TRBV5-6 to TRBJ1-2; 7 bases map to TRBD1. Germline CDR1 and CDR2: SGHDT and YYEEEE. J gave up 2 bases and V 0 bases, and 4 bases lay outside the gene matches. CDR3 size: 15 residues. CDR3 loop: CASSLETGPNYGYTF. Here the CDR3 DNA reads TGTGCCAGCAGCTTGGAGACAGGGCCAAACTATGGCTACACCTTC.

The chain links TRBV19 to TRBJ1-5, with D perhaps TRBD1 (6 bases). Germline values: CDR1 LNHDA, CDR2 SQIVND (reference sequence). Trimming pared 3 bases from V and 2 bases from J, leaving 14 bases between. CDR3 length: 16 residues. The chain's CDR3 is CASSISSDRRNQPQHF. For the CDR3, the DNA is TGTGCCAGTAGTATCAGCTCGGACAGACGCAATCAGCCCCAGCATTTT.

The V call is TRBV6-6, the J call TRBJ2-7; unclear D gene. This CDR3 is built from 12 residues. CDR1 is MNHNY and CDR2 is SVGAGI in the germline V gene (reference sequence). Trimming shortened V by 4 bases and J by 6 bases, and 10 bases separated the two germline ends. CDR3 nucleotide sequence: TGTGCCAGCAGTTTTGCATTCGGCGAGCAGTACGTC. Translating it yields CASSFAFGEQYV.

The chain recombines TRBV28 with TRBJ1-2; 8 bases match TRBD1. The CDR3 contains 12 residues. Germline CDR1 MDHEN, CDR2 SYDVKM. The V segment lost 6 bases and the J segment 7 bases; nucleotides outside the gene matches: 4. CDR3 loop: CASSYGTGGYTF. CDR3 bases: TGTGCCAGCAGCTACGGGACAGGTGGCTACACCTTC.

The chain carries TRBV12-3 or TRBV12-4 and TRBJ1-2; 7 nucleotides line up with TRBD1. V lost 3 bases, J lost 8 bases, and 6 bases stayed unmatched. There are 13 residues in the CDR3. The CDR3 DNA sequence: TGTGCCAGCAGTTTTGAGACAGGGTTGGGCTACACCTTC. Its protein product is CASSFETGLGYTF.

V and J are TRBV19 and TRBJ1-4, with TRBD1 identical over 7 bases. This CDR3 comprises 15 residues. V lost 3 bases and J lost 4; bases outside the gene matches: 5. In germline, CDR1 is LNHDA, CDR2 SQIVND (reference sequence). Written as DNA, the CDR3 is TGTGCCAGTAGTATCGGACAGGCTCTTAATGAAAAACTGTTTTTT. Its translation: CASSIGQALNEKLFF. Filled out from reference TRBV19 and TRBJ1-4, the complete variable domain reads DGGITQSPKYLFRKEGQNVTLSCEQNLNHDAMYWYRQDPGQGLRLIYYSQIVNDFQKGDIAEGYSVSREKKESFPLTVTSAQKNPTAFYLCASSIGQALNEKLFFGSGTQLSVL.

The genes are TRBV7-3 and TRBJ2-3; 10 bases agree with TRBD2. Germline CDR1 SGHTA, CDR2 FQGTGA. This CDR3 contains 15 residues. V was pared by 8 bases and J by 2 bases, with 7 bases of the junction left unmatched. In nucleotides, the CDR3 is TGTGCCAGCGGTAGCGGGGGGAGATCCACAGATACGCAGTATTTT. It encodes CASGSGGRSTDTQYF.

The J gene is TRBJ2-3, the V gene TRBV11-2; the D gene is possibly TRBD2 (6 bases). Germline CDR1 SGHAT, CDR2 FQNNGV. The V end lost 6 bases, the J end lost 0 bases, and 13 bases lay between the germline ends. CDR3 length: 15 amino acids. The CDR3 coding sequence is TGTGCCAGCAGGGAAGGGGACTCTAGCACAGATACGCAGTATTTT. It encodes CASREGDSSTDTQYF.

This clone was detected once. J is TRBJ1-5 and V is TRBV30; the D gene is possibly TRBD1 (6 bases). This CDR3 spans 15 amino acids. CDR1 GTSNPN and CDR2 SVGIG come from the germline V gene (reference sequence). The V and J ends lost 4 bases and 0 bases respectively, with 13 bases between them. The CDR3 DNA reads TGTGCCTGGAATAAACTAGGGGGTAGCAATCAGCCCCAGCATTTT. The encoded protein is CAWNKLGGSNQPQHF.

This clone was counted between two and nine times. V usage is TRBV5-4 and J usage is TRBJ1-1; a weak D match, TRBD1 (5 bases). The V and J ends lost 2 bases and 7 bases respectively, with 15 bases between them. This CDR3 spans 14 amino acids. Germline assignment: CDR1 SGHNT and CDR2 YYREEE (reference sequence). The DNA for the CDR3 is TGTGCCAGCAGCTTAGGACCAGGGTCGAATGAAGCTTTCTTT. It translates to CASSLGPGSNEAFF. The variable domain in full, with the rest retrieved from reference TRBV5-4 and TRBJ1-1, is ETGVTQSPTHLIKTRGQQVTLRCSSQSGHNTVSWYQQALGQGPQFIFQYYREEENGRGNFPPRFSGLQFPNYSSELNVNALELDDSALYLCASSLGPGSNEAFFGQGTRLTVV.

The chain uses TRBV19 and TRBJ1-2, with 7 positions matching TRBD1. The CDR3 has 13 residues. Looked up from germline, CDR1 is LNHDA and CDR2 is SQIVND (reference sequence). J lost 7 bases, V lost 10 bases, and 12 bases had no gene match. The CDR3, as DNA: TGTGCCACTCGACAGGGAGTAGGGGGTGGCTACACCTTC. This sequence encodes CATRQGVGGGYTF.

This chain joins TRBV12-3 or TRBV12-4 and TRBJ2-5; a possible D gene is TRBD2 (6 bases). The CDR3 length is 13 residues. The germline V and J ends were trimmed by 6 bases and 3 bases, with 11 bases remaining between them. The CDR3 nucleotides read TGTGCCAGCAGCTTGTGGGGGGAAGAGACCCAGTACTTC. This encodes CASSLWGEETQYF.

The CDR3 is CSVSTGNLITFF. As DNA, the CDR3 is TGCAGCGTCTCGACAGGGAACCTTATAACTTTCTTT. The rearrangement uses TRBV29-1 and TRBJ1-1, with TRBD1 matching 7 bases. The CDR3 is 12 amino acids. The junction had 13 bases not matched to a gene; V was cut back by 6 bases and J by 12 bases. Germline V gene data show CDR1 as SQVTM and CDR2 as ANQGSEA.

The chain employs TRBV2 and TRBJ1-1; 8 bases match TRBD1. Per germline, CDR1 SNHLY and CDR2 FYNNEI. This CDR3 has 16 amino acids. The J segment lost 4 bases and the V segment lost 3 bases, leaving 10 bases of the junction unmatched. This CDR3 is CASSDQGAPSGTEAFF. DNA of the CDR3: TGTGCCAGCAGTGATCAGGGGGCCCCAAGTGGCACTGAAGCTTTCTTT. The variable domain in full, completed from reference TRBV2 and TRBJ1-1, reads EPEVTQTPSHQVTQMGQEVILRCVPISNHLYFYWYRQILGQKVEFLVSFYNNEISEKSEIFDDQFSVERPDGSNFTLKIRSTKLEDSAMYFCASSDQGAPSGTEAFFGQGTRLTVV.

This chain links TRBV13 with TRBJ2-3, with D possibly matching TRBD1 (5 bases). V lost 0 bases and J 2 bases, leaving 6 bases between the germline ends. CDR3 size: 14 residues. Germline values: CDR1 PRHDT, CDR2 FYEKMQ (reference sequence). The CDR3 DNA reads TGTGCCAGCAGCTTAGGGGACACCACAGATACGCAGTATTTT. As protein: CASSLGDTTDTQYF.

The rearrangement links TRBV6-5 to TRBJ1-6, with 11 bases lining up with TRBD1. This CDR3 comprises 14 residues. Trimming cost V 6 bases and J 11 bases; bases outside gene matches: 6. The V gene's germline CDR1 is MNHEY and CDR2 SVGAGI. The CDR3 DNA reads TGTGCCAGCAGGTACCGGGACAGGGGGGCACCCCTCCACTTT. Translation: CASRYRDRGAPLHF.

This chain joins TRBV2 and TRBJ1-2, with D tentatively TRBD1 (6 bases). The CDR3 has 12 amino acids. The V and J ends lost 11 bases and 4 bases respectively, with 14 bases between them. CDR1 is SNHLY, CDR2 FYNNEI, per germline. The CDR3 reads CAGATGTYGYTF. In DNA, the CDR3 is TGTGCCGGCGCGACAGGTACCTATGGCTACACCTTC.

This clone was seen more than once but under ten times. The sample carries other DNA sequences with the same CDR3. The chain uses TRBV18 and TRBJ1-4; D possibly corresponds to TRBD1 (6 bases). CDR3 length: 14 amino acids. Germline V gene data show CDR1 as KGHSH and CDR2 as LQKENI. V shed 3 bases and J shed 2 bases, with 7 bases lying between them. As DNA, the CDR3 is TGTGCCAGCTCACCTCAGGGGACTAATGAAAAACTGTTTTTT. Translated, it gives CASSPQGTNEKLFF.